This TCR beta chain stems from a study of shared clonotypes between healthy human individuals. CDR1 SNHLY and CDR2 FYNNEI come from the germline V gene. The J segment lost 7 bases and the V segment lost 8 bases, leaving 7 bases of the junction unmatched. This CDR3 has 14 amino acids. The method was immunoSEQ multiplex PCR; TCRdb's version includes in-frame clones alone and lacks a portion of them. The sample contains 2 million to 2.5 million clones, over 90% of which appear only once. V gene TRBV2 combines with J gene TRBJ1-5; 11 bases fit TRBD1. The sample was naive CD4+ T cells from PBMCs. The subset: CD45RA+ positively selected. The source is a man between 18 and 29 years old in good health. Some clones in this sample may be carry-over from other donors' samples. CDR3 nucleotides: TGTGCCAGCGGCGGGACAGGGGGTAAACAGCCCCAGCATTTT. This encodes CASGGTGGKQPQHF.